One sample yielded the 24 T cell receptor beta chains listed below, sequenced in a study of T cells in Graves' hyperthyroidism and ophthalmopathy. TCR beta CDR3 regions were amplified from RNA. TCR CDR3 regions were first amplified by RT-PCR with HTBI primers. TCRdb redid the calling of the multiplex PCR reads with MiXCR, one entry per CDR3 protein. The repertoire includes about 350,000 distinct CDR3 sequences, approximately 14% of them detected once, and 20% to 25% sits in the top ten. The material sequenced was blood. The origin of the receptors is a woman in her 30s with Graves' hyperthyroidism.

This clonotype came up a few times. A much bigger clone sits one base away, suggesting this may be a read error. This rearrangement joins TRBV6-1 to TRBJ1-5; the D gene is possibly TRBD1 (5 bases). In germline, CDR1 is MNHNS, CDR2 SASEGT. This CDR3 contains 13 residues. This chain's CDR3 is CASTGFSGQPLHF. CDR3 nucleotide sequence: TGTGCCAGCACAGGGTTTAGCGGTCAGCCCCTGCATTTT.

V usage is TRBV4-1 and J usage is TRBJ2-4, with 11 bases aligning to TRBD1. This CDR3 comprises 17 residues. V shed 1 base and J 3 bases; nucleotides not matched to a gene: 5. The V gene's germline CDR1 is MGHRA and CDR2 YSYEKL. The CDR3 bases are TGCGCCAGCAGCCAAGTAAGGGGGACAGGGGGCAAAAACATTCAGTACTTC. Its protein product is CASSQVRGTGGKNIQYF.

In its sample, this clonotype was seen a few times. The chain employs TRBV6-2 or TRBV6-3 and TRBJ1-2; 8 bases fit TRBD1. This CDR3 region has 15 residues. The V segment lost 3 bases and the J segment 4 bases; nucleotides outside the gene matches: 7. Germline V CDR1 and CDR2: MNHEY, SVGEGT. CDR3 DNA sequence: TGTGCCAGCAGTTATATACAGGGGGTCTTCTATGGCTACACCTTC. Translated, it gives CASSYIQGVFYGYTF.

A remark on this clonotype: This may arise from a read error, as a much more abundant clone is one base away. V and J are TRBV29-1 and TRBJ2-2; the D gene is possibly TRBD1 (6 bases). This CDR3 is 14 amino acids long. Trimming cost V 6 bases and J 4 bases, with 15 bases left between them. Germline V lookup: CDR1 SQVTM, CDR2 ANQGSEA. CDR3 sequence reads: CSVPQQGSTGELFF. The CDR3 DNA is TGCAGCGTCCCTCAACAGGGCAGCACCGGGGAGCTGTTTTTT.

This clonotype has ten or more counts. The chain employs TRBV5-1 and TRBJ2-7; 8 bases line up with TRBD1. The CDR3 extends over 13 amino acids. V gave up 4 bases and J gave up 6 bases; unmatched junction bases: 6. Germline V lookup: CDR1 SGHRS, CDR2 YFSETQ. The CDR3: CASSVGQGFEQYF. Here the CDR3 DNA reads TGCGCCAGCAGCGTAGGACAGGGCTTCGAGCAGTACTTC. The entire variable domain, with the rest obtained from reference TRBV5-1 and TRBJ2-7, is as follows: KAGVTQTPRYLIKTRGQQVTLSCSPISGHRSVSWYQQTPGQGLQFLFEYFSETQRNKGNFPGRFSGRQFSNSRSEMNVSTLELGDSALYLCASSVGQGFEQYFGPGTRLTVT.

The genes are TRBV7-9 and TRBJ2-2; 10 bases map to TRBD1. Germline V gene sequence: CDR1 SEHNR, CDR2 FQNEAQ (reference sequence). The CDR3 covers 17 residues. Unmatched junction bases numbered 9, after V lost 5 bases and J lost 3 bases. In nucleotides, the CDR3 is TGTGCCAGCAGCCGGGACAGGGGCCCGGACCACACCGGGGAGCTGTTTTTT. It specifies CASSRDRGPDHTGELFF.

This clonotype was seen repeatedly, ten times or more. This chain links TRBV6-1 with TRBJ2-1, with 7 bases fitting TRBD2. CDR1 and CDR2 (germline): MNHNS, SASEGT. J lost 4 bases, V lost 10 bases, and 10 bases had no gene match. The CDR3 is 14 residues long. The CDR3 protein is CAIKAQRGYNEQFF. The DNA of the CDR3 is TGTGCCATCAAGGCCCAGCGGGGTTACAATGAGCAGTTCTTC.

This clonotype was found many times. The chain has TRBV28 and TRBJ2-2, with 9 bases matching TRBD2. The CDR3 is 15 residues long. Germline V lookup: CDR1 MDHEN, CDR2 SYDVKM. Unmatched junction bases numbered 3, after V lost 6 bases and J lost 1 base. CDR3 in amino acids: CASRRLAVNTGELFF. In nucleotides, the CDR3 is TGTGCCAGCAGACGACTAGCGGTGAACACCGGGGAGCTGTTTTTT.

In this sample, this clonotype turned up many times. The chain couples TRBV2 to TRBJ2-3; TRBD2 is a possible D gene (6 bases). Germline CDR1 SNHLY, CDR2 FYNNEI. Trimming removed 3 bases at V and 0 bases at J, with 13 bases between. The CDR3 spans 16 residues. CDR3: CASSDTASASTDTQYF. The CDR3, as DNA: TGTGCCAGCAGTGATACGGCTAGCGCTAGCACAGATACGCAGTATTTT.

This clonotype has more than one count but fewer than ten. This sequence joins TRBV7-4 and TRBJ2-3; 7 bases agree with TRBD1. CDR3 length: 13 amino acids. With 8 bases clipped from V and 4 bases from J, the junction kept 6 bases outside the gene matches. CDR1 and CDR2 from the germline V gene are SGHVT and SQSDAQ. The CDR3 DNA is TGTGCCAGCGAGCTAACAGGGGCAGATACGCAGTATTTT. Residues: CASELTGADTQYF.

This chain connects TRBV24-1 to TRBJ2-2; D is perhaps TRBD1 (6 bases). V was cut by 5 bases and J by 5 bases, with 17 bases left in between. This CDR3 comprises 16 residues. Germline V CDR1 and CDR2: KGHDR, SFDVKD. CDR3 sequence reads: CATSGATGFGTGELFF. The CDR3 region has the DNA TGTGCCACCAGTGGTGCAACAGGGTTCGGAACCGGGGAGCTGTTTTTT.

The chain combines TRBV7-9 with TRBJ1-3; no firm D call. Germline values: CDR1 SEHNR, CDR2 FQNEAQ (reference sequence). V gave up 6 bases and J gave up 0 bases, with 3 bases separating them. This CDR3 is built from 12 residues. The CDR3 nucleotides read TGTGCCAGCAGGAACTCTGGAAACACCATATATTTT. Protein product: CASRNSGNTIYF.

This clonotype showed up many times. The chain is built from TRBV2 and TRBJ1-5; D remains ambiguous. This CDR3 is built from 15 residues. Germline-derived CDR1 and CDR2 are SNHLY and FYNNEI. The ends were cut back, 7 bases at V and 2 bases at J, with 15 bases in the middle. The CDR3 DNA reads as TGTGCCAGCACTGTGGCGCCGGGTGGCAATCAGCCCCAGCATTTT. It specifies CASTVAPGGNQPQHF.

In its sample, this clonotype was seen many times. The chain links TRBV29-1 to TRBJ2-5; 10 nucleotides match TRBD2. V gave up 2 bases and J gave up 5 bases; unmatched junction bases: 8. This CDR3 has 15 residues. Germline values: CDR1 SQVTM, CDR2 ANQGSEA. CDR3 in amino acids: CSVEFLAGERETQYF. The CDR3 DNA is TGCAGCGTTGAATTTCTAGCGGGAGAGCGTGAGACCCAGTACTTC.

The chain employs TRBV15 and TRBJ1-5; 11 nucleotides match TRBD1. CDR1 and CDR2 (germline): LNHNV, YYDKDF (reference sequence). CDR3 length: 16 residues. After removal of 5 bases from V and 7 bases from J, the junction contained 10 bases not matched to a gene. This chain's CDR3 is CATSRWTGGHPQPQHF. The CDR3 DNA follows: TGTGCCACCAGCCGATGGACAGGGGGCCACCCCCAGCCCCAGCATTTT.

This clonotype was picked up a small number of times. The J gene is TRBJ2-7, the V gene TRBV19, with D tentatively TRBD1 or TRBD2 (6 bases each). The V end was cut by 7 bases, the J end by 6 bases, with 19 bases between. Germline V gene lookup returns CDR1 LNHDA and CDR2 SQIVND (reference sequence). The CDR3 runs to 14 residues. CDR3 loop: CASTPVPGAAEQYF. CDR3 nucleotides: TGTGCCAGTACTCCAGTTCCGGGGGCGGCCGAGCAGTACTTC.

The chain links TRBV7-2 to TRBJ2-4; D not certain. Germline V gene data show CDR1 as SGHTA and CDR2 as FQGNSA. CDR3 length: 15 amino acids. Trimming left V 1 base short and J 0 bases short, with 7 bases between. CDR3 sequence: CASSLGPTAKNIQYF. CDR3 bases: TGTGCCAGCAGCTTAGGGCCAACAGCCAAAAACATTCAGTACTTC.

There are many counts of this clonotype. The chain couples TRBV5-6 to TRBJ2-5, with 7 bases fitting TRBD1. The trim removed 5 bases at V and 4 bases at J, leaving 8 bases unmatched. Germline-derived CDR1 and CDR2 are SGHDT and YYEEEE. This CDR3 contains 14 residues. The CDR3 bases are TGTGCCAGCAGTCAGACAGGGCTGGGAGAGACCCAGTACTTC. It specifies CASSQTGLGETQYF.

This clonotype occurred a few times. The CDR3 DNA follows: TGCGCCAGCAGCCTGGATAGTCCCGGGAGTAGCGCCGAGTTCTTC. Protein sequence: CASSLDSPGSSAEFF. The chain is built from TRBV5-1 and TRBJ2-1; D might be TRBD2 (6 bases). Trimming shortened V by 4 bases and J by 14 bases, and 25 bases separated the two germline ends. The CDR3 runs 15 residues. Germline V CDR1 and CDR2: SGHRS, YFSETQ.

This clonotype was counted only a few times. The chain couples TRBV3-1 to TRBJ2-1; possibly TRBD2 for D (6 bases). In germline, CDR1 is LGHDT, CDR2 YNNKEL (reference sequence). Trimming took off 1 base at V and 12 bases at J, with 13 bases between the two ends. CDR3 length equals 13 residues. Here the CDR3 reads CASSQVAGRGQFF. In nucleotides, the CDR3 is TGTGCCAGCAGCCAAGTAGCCGGGAGAGGGCAGTTCTTC.

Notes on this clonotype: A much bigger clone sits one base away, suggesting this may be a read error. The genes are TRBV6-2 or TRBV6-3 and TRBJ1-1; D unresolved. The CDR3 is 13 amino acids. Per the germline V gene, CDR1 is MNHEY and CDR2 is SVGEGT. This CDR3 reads CASGEERGTKAFF. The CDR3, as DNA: TGTGCCAGCGGAGAAGAGCGAGGCACTAAAGCTTTCTTT.

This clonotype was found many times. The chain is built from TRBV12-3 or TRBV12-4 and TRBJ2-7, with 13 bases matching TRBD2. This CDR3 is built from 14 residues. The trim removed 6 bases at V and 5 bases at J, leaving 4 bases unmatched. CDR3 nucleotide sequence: TGTGCCAGCAGACTAGCGGGAGGGCGCCACGAGCAGTACTTC. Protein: CASRLAGGRHEQYF.

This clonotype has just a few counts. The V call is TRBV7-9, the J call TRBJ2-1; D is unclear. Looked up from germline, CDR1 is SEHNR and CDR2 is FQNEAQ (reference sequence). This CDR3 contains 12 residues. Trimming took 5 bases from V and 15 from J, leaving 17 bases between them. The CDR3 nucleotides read TGTGCCAGCAGCCCCCCTTCCGCCTTGGGGTTCTTC. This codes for CASSPPSALGFF.

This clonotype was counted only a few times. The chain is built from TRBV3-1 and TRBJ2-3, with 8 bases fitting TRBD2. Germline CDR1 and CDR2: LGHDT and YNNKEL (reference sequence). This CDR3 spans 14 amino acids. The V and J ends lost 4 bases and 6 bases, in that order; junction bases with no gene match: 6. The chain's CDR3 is CASSRTGGPDTQYF. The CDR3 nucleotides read TGTGCCAGCAGCCGAACGGGAGGGCCGGATACGCAGTATTTT.